This T cell receptor (beta chain) is drawn from a study of identical twins. General observations from the study: Beta clonotypes that were abundant in cord blood contained fewer insertions, a pattern absent from memory repertoires.

This clonotype was seen a few times. What it binds is unknown. With 2 bases removed from V and 11 bases from J, the gap between germline ends came to 8 bases. CDR1 and CDR2 from the germline V gene are MNHEY and SVGEGT. The CDR3 has 11 residues. One entry per CDR3 protein results from TCRdb running MiXCR on the 5' RACE reads. The table includes a few hundred thousand distinct CDR3 sequences, 20% to 25% detected once. These data were also reused for a study on T cells expressing NK-cell markers. From that second work: The share of CD8+ T cells held by dominant NKG2C+ clonotypes was about 1.0-7.5% in 5 or 6 donors.

The receptor was derived from a woman under 30 in good health. The genes are TRBV6-2 or TRBV6-3 and TRBJ2-3, with a possible D match to TRBD2 (5 bases). Input material: CD4+ T cells sorted from blood. The CDR3 loop is CASSYPGMQYF. The CDR3 DNA follows: TGTGCCAGCAGTTACCCGGGAATGCAGTATTTT.